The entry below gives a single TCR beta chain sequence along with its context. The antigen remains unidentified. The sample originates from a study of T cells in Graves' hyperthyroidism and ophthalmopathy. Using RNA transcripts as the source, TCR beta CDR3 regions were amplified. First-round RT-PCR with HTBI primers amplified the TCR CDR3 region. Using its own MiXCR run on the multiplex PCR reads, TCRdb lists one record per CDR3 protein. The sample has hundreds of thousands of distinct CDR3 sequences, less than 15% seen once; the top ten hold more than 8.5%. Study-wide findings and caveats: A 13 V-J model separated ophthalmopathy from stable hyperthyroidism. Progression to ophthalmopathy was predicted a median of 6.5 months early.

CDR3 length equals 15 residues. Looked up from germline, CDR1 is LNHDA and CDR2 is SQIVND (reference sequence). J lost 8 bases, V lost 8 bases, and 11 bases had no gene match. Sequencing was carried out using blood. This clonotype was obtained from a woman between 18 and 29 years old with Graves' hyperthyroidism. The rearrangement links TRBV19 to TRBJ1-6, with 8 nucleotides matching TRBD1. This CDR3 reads CASAGTGDLDSPLHF. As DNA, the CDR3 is TGTGCCAGTGCCGGGACAGGAGATCTGGATTCACCCCTCCACTTT.